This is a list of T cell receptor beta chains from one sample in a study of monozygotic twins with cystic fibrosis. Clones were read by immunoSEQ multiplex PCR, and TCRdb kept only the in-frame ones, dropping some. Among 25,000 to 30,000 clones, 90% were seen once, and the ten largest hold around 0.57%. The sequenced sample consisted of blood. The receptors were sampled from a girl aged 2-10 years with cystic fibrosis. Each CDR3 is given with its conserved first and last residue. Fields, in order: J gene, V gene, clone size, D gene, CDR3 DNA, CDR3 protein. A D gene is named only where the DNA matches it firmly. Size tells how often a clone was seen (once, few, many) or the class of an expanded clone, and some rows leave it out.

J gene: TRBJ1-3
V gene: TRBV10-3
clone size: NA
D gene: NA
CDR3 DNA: TGTGCCATCAGTGGGACAACTGGAAACACCATATATTTT
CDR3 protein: CAISGTTGNTIYF

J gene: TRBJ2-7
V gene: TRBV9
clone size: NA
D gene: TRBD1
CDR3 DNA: TGTGCCAGCAGCGTATTCCCAAGACAGGGGAGAAACGAGCAGTACTTC
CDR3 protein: CASSVFPRQGRNEQYF

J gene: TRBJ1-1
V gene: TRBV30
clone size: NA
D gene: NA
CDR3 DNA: TGTGCCTGGAAGACGCTCACTGGTAACACTGAAGCTTTCTTT
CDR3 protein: CAWKTLTGNTEAFF

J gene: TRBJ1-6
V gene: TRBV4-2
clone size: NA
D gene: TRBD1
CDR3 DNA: TGTGCCAGCAGCCAAGCGAGGGGACAGGGGGCTTCACCCCTCCACTTT
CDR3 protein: CASSQARGQGASPLHF

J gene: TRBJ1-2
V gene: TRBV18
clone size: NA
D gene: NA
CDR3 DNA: TGTGCCAGCTCACCAGGGCTAGGCTATGGCTACACCTTC
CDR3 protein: CASSPGLGYGYTF

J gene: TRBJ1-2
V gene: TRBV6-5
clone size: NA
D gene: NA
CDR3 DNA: TGTGCCAGCAGCATCACCTTTGGGGTCAATCTAGGCTACACCTTC
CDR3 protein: CASSITFGVNLGYTF

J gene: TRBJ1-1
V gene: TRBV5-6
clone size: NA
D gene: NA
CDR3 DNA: NA
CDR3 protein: CASSFGQGTFF

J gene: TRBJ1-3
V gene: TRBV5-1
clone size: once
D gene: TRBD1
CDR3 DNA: TGCGCCAGCAGAGGACAGGGCCACTCTGGAAACACCATATATTTT
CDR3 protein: CASRGQGHSGNTIYF

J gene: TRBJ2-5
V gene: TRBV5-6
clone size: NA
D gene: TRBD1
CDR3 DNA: TGTGCCAGCAGCTCCCGGACAGGGGGTAGGACCCAGTACTTC
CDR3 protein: CASSSRTGGRTQYF

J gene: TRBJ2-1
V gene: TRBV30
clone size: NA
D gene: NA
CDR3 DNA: TGTGCCTGGAGAGATCTAGGGTTCAGTGAGCAGTTCTTC
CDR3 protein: CAWRDLGFSEQFF

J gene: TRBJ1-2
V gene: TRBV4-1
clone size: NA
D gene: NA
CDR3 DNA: TGCGCCAGCAGCCCTGGGTTCGGGTATGGCTACACCTTC
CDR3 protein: CASSPGFGYGYTF

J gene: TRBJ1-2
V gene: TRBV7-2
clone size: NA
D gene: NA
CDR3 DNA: TGTGCCAGCAGCCCGGACGATGGCTACACCTTC
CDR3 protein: CASSPDDGYTF